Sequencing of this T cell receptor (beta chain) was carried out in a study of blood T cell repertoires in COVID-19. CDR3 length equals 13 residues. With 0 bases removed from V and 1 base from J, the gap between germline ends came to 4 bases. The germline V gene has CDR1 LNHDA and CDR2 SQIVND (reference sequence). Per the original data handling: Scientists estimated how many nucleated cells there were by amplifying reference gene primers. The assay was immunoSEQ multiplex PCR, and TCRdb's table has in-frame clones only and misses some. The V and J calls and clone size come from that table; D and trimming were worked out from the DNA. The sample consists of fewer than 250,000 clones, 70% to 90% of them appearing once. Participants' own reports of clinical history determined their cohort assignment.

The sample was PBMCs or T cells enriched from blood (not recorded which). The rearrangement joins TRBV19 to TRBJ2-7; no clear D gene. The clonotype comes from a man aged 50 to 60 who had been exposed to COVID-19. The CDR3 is CASSIEYSYEQYF. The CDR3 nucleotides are TGTGCCAGTAGTATAGAGTATTCCTACGAGCAGTACTTC.